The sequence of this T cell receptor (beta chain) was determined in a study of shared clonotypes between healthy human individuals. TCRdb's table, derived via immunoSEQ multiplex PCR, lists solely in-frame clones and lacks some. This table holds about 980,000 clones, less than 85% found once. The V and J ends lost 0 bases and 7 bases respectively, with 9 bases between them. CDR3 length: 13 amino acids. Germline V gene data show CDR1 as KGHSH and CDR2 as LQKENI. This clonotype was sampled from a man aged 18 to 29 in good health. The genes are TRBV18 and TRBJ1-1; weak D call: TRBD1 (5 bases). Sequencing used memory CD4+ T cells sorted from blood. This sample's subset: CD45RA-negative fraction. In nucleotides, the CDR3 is TGTGCCAGCTCACCACCCTCGACAGTTGAAGCTTTCTTT. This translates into CASSPPSTVEAFF.